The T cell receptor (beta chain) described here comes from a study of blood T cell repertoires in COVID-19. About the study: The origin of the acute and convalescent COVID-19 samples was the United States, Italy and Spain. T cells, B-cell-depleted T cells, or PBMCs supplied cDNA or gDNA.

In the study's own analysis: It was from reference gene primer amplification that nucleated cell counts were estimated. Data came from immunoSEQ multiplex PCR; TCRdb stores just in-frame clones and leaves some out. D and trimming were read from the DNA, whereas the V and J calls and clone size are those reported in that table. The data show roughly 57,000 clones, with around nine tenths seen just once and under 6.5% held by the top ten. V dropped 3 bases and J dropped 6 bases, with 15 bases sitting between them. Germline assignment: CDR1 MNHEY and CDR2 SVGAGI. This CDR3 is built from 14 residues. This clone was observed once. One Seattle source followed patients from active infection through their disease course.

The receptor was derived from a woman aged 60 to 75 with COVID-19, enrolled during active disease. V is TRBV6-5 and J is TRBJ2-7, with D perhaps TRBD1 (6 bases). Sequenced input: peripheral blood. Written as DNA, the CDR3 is TGTGCCAGCAGTTATACAGGGACCTCCGGCGAGCAGTACTTC. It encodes CASSYTGTSGEQYF.